The source of this T cell receptor beta chain is a study of tumor and adjacent non-tumor tissue in lung cancer. Judged by abundance, this clonotype is medium-sized. Its antigen is still unknown. The template was RNA from unsorted bulk tissue. The normal lung tissue was taken more than 3 cm from the tumor edge. Whole-study findings and limits: Shorter survival was associated with higher TCR diversity in tumors. Top 100 clones took a larger repertoire share in normal lung.

A modified ARM-PCR protocol with three rounds of nested PCR amplified TCRbeta. TCRdb recomputed calls from the multiplex PCR reads with MiXCR, one row per CDR3 protein. The sample records about 110,000 distinct CDR3 sequences, roughly two thirds being singletons. The ends lost 4 bases at V and 6 bases at J; junction bases unmatched: 6. The CDR3 has 15 residues. Germline values: CDR1 MNHNS, CDR2 SASEGT. The specimen sequenced was distant non-tumor lung tissue. The receptor comes from a man between 60 and 75 years old with non-small cell lung cancer. The V call is TRBV6-1, the J call TRBJ2-1, with 10 bases lining up with TRBD1. Written as DNA, the CDR3 is TGTGCCAGCAGTGGGGGGACAGGGGAATCCAATGAGCAGTTCTTC. Amino acid sequence: CASSGGTGESNEQFF.